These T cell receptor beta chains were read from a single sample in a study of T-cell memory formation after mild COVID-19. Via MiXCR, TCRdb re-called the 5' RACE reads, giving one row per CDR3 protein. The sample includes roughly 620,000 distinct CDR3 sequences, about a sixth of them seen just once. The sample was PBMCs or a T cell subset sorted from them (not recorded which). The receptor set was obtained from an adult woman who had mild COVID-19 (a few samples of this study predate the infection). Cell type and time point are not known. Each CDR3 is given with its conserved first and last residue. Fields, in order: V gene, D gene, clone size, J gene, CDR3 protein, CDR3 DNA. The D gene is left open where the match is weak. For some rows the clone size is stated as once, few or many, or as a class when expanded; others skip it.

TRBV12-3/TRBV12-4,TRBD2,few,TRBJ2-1,CASSLVSGGQGNEQFF,TGTGCCAGCAGTTTGGTGAGCGGGGGGCAAGGCAATGAGCAGTTCTTC
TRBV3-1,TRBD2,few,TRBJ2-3,CASSQGGLAGLTDTQYF,TGTGCCAGCAGCCAAGGGGGACTAGCGGGGCTCACAGATACGCAGTATTTT
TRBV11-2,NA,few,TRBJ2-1,CASASADNEQFF,TGTGCCAGCGCTAGCGCAGACAATGAGCAGTTCTTC
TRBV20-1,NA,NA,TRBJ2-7,CSARDINEQYF,TGCAGTGCTAGAGATATCAACGAGCAGTACTTC
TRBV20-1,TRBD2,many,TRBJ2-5,CSASSLAGGYQETQYF,TGCAGTGCTAGTTCCCTAGCGGGGGGGTACCAAGAGACCCAGTACTTC
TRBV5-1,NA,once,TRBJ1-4,CASSLQGSGGEKLFF,TGCGCCAGCAGTTTACAGGGAAGCGGTGGGGAAAAACTGTTTTTT
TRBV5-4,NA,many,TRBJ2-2,CASSLELGTGELFF,TGTGCCAGCAGCTTGGAGTTGGGGACCGGGGAGCTGTTTTTT
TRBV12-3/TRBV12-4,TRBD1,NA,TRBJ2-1,CASSKATGGSYNEQFF,TGTGCCAGCAGTAAGGCCACAGGGGGCTCCTACAATGAGCAGTTCTTC
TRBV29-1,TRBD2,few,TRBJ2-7,CSVEVAVAGVEQYF,TGCAGCGTTGAAGTTGCGGTAGCGGGAGTCGAGCAGTACTTC
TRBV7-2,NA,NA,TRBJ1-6,CASSLSEVAYNSPLHF,TGTGCCAGCAGCTTATCAGAGGTTGCCTATAATTCACCCCTCCACTTT
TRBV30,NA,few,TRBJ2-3,CAWCPRRAGLFVDTQYF,TGTGCCTGGTGCCCTCGTAGGGCAGGGCTTTTCGTAGATACGCAGTATTTT
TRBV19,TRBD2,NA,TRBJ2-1,CASNTGGPRDYNEQFF,TGTGCCAGTAACACGGGAGGGCCCCGGGACTACAATGAGCAGTTCTTC